Shown below are 5 T cell receptor beta chains from a single sample sequenced in a study of PD-1 blockade in classical Hodgkin lymphoma. As for time point: newly diagnosed, previously untreated cHL patient sample. The authors purified CD4+ T cells from thawed PBMCs by magnetic negative selection. TCRdb's copy holds only in-frame clones and misses some; the assay was immunoSEQ multiplex PCR. This repertoire shows under 20,000 clones, roughly four fifths found once; its top ten account for roughly 1.2%. Sequences were obtained from CD4+ T cells from blood. The receptors stem from a human donor with classical Hodgkin lymphoma.

The CDR3 loop is CASSTRREQYF. The CDR3 coding sequence is TGTGCCAGCAGCACGAGACGCGAGCAGTACTTC. The V gene is TRBV28, the J gene TRBJ2-7; D remains unclear. Deletions cut 6 bases from V and 6 bases from J, with 9 bases between. CDR3 length: 11 residues. Germline V gene data show CDR1 as MDHEN and CDR2 as SYDVKM. The entire variable domain, with the rest obtained from reference TRBV28 and TRBJ2-7, is as follows: DVKVTQSSRYLVKRTGEKVFLECVQDMDHENMFWYRQDPGLGLRLIYFSYDVKMKEKGDIPEGYSVSREKKERFSLILESASTNQTSMYLCASSTRREQYFGPGTRLTVT.

The gene calls are TRBV5-1 and TRBJ2-2; no clear D. The CDR3 extends over 16 amino acids. Germline loops: CDR1 SGHRS, CDR2 YFSETQ. V lost 1 base and J 6 bases, leaving 16 bases between the germline ends. The CDR3 sequence is CASSLTNTDGSGELFF. The DNA for the CDR3 is TGCGCCAGCAGCTTGACTAATACTGACGGGTCCGGGGAGCTGTTTTTT. The full variable domain, with the rest looked up from reference TRBV5-1 and TRBJ2-2, is KAGVTQTPRYLIKTRGQQVTLSCSPISGHRSVSWYQQTPGQGLQFLFEYFSETQRNKGNFPGRFSGRQFSNSRSEMNVSTLELGDSALYLCASSLTNTDGSGELFFGEGSRLTVL.

The chain is built from TRBV6-5 and TRBJ1-1, with a weak D call TRBD1 (5 bases). The CDR3 is 12 residues long. V was cut by 7 bases and J by 8 bases, with 14 bases left in between. CDR1 is MNHEY and CDR2 is SVGAGI in the germline V gene. The CDR3 DNA reads as TGTGCCAGCACCCTGGGGGGGAAAGAAGCTTTCTTT. This sequence encodes CASTLGGKEAFF.

The chain joins TRBV5-1 to TRBJ2-3; D is uncertain. From germline, CDR1 is SGHRS and CDR2 YFSETQ. The CDR3 spans 11 residues. V was pared by 5 bases and J by 6 bases, with 7 bases between. The CDR3 here is CASRFTDTQYF. In DNA form, the CDR3 reads TGCGCCAGCAGATTTACCGATACGCAGTATTTT.

The count of this clone is one. The chain carries TRBV11-2 and TRBJ2-3, with 12 bases fitting TRBD2. Trimming took 1 base from V and 5 from J; bases not matched to a gene: 4. CDR1 is SGHAT and CDR2 is FQNNGV in the germline V gene. The CDR3 has 16 residues. The CDR3 nucleotides read TGTGCCAGCAGCTTAGGGCTAGCGGGAGGGGAAGATACGCAGTATTTT. Its translation: CASSLGLAGGEDTQYF.